This T cell receptor beta chain emerged from a study of cytomegalovirus exposure and HLA in healthy donors. Regarding this clone: Its antigen is not known.

Healthy bone marrow donors supplied every sample. Overall study results and limits: It was only CMV serostatus that was available as immune exposure information. Later analysis revealed greater clonal expansion in HLA-associated TCR beta chains than in equally common others. There were around 160 TCR beta chains listed as cytomegalovirus-associated.

Primers: 60 Vbeta forward and 13 Jbeta reverse. TCRdb's table, derived via immunoSEQ multiplex PCR, lists solely in-frame clones and lacks some. The data hold more than 95,000 clones, with 65% to 85% observed a single time. Unmatched junction bases numbered 0, after V lost 6 bases and J lost 2 bases. Germline V gene lookup returns CDR1 MNHNS and CDR2 SASEGT. There are 13 residues in the CDR3. The clonotype was recovered from a man aged 18 to 29 in good health and CMV-seropositive. The sample was PBMCs. The gene calls are TRBV6-1 and TRBJ1-2; 10 positions agree with TRBD1. CDR3 DNA sequence: TGTGCCAGCAGGGACAGGGGGAACTATGGCTACACCTTC. As protein: CASRDRGNYGYTF.